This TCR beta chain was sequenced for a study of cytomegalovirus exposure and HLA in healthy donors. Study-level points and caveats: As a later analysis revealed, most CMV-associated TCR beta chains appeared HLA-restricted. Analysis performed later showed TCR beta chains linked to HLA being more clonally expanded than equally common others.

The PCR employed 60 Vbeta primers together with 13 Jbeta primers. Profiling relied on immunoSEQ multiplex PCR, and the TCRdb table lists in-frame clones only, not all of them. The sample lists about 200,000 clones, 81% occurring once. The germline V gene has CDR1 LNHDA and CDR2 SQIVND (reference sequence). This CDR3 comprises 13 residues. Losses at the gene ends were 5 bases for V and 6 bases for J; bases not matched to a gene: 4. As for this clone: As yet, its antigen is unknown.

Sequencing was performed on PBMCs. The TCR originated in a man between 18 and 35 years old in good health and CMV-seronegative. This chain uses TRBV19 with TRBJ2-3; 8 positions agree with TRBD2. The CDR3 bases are TGTGCCAGTAGTCGCCCGGGAGGGGATACGCAGTATTTT. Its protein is CASSRPGGDTQYF.